Below, one T cell receptor beta chain is given with its context. This entry belongs to a study of blood T cell repertoires in COVID-19. Background on the study: Donors in the United States, Italy and Spain gave samples during acute or convalescent COVID-19. Sample material is recorded as cDNA or gDNA derived from T cells, B-cell-depleted T cells, or PBMCs.

Original processing methods: Reference gene primer amplification yielded estimated nucleated cell counts. Sequenced by immunoSEQ multiplex PCR; TCRdb stores in-frame clones only, minus some. V and J calls and clone size are given by that table; D and trimming were obtained from the DNA. The sample lists some 260,000 clones; almost 90% were seen once. V shed 1 base, J shed 5 bases, and the junction held 7 bases outside the gene matches. There are 15 residues in the CDR3. Germline CDR1 is SGHTA and CDR2 is FQGNSA. Material for sequencing was peripheral blood. This TCR came from a man aged 80 or over with acute or convalescent COVID-19. The chain carries TRBV7-2 and TRBJ2-5; 7 bases match TRBD1. The CDR3 sequence is CASSLVSGGVETQYF. DNA of the CDR3: TGTGCCAGCAGCTTAGTCTCAGGGGGAGTGGAGACCCAGTACTTC. Combining the CDR3 with reference TRBV7-2 and TRBJ2-5 gives the whole variable domain GAGVSQSPSNKVTEKGKDVELRCDPISGHTALYWYRQSLGQGLEFLIYFQGNSAPDKSGLPSDRFSAERTGGSVSTLTIQRTQQEDSAVYLCASSLVSGGVETQYFGPGTRLLVL.